These 10 T cell receptor beta chains share one sample of origin, sequenced in a study of cytomegalovirus exposure and HLA in healthy donors. PCR amplification relied on 60 Vbeta primers (plus 13 Jbeta primers). TCRdb's table, derived via immunoSEQ multiplex PCR, lists solely in-frame clones and lacks some. The table includes 60,000 or so clones, 70% to 80% detected once. Sequenced material: PBMCs. These receptor sequences come from a woman in her thirties or forties in good health and CMV-seropositive.

The chain links TRBV7-8 to TRBJ1-4, with D perhaps TRBD1 (6 bases). V lost 5 bases and J 3 bases, leaving 19 bases between the germline ends. This CDR3 is built from 17 residues. CDR1 SGHVS and CDR2 FQNEAQ come from the germline V gene. The CDR3, as DNA: TGTGCCAGCAGCGGATTCTCAGGGGATCCGGCTAATGAAAAACTGTTTTTT. Encoded protein: CASSGFSGDPANEKLFF.

The V call is TRBV6-5, the J call TRBJ1-1, with D tentatively TRBD1 (6 bases). The length of the CDR3 is 12 residues. Trimming took off 7 bases at V and 7 bases at J, with 13 bases between the two ends. Germline V gives CDR1 MNHEY, CDR2 SVGAGI. CDR3 amino acids: CASIPGGREAFF. In DNA, the CDR3 is TGTGCCAGCATCCCGGGGGGGCGTGAAGCTTTCTTT.

V usage is TRBV7-2 and J usage is TRBJ2-2; possible D gene TRBD1, 6 bases. Germline V gene sequence: CDR1 SGHTA, CDR2 FQGNSA. The CDR3 covers 13 residues. Trimming stripped 4 bases from V and 8 bases from J, with 11 bases between. CDR3 in amino acids: CASSSTGLGELFF. The CDR3 DNA sequence: TGTGCCAGCAGCTCGACAGGTCTTGGGGAGCTGTTTTTT.

This sequence joins TRBV9 and TRBJ2-2; TRBD2 matches 7 bases. CDR1 SGDLS and CDR2 YYNGEE come from the germline V gene. V shed 5 bases, J shed 7 bases, and the junction held 8 bases outside the gene matches. The CDR3 has 14 amino acids. DNA for the CDR3: TGTGCCAGCAGGGAGCGGGACTCCCACGGGGAGCTGTTTTTT. Translation: CASRERDSHGELFF.

The gene calls are TRBV6-1 and TRBJ2-2; D is ambiguous. Germline V gene data show CDR1 as MNHNS and CDR2 as SASEGT. The CDR3 contains 13 residues. Between the trimmed V and J ends, which lost 3 bases and 4 bases, there was a span of 6 bases. The CDR3 region has the DNA TGTGCCAGCAGTGAGAGAACCACCGGGGAGCTGTTTTTT. Amino acids: CASSERTTGELFF.

The chain uses TRBV5-1 and TRBJ1-2; tentative D call: TRBD1 (6 bases). CDR1 is SGHRS, CDR2 YFSETQ, per germline. The CDR3 has 12 amino acids. V lost 3 bases and J 7 bases, leaving 10 bases between the germline ends. CDR3 sequence reads: CASSSSGVGYTF. CDR3 in DNA: TGCGCCAGCAGCTCATCAGGGGTTGGCTACACCTTC. Complete variable domain (other parts from reference TRBV5-1 and TRBJ1-2): KAGVTQTPRYLIKTRGQQVTLSCSPISGHRSVSWYQQTPGQGLQFLFEYFSETQRNKGNFPGRFSGRQFSNSRSEMNVSTLELGDSALYLCASSSSGVGYTFGSGTRLTVV.

This clone was detected only once. This chain connects TRBV19 to TRBJ1-2; D possibly corresponds to TRBD1 (5 bases). Germline V lookup: CDR1 LNHDA, CDR2 SQIVND (reference sequence). Trimming left V 5 bases short and J 2 bases short, with 15 bases between. This CDR3 is 15 amino acids long. The CDR3 DNA reads as TGTGCCAGTAGTCCCCTCGCCCAGGGAAACTATGGCTACACCTTC. This translates into CASSPLAQGNYGYTF. Drawing the rest from reference TRBV19 and TRBJ1-2, the complete variable domain is DGGITQSPKYLFRKEGQNVTLSCEQNLNHDAMYWYRQDPGQGLRLIYYSQIVNDFQKGDIAEGYSVSREKKESFPLTVTSAQKNPTAFYLCASSPLAQGNYGYTFGSGTRLTVV.

The rearrangement joins TRBV30 to TRBJ2-5, with 7 bases fitting TRBD2. Germline V gives CDR1 GTSNPN, CDR2 SVGIG (reference sequence). The CDR3 totals 11 residues. Losses at the gene ends were 0 bases for V and 11 bases for J; bases not matched to a gene: 3. CDR3 amino acids: CAWSVRGEQYF. In nucleotides, the CDR3 is TGTGCCTGGAGTGTTCGGGGGGAGCAGTACTTC.

This chain uses TRBV27 with TRBJ2-7; the D gene is possibly TRBD2 (6 bases). This CDR3 has 17 amino acids. Germline V gene lookup returns CDR1 MNHEY and CDR2 SMNVEV (reference sequence). V was cut by 3 bases and J by 1 base, with 19 bases left in between. The CDR3 spells CASSLSSHAEGSYEQYF. The CDR3 DNA reads TGTGCCAGCAGTTTGTCTTCTCACGCGGAGGGGTCCTACGAGCAGTACTTC.

The CDR3 region has the DNA TGTGCCAGCAGCTCACCGGGACAGGGTGATGAAAAACTGTTTTTT. Protein product: CASSSPGQGDEKLFF. This sequence joins TRBV5-4 and TRBJ1-4, with TRBD1 identical over 9 bases. The V gene's germline CDR1 is SGHNT and CDR2 YYREEE (reference sequence). This CDR3 has 15 amino acids. J was trimmed by 6 bases and V by 3 bases; bases with no gene match: 6.